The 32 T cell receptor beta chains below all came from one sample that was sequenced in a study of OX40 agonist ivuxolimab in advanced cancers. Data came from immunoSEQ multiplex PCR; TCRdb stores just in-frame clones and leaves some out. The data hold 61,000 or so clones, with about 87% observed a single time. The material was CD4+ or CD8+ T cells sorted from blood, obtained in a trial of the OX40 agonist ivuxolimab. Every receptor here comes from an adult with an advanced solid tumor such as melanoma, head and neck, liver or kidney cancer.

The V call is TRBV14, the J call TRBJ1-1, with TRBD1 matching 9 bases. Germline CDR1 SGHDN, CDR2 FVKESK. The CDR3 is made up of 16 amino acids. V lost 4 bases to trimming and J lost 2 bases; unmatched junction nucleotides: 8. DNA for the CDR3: TGTGCCAGCAGCCTTTCCGGGACAGGGCTAAACACTGAAGCTTTCTTT. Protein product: CASSLSGTGLNTEAFF.

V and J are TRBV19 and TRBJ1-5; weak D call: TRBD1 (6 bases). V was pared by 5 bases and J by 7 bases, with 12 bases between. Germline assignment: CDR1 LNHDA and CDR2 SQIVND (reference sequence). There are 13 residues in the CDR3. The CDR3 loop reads CASSSGVGQPQHF. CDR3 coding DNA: TGTGCCAGTAGTTCAGGGGTGGGGCAGCCCCAGCATTTT.

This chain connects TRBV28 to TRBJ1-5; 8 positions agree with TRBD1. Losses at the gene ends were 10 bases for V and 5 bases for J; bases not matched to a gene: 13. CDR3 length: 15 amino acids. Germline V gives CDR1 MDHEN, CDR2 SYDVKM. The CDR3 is CATNGGRGPDQPQHF. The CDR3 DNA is TGTGCCACGAACGGGGGCAGGGGGCCGGATCAGCCCCAGCATTTT.

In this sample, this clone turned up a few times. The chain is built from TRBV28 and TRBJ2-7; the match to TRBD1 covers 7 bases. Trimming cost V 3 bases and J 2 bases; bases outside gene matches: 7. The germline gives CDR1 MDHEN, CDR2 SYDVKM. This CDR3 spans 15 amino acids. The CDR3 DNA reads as TGTGCCAGCAGTTTCGGGACAGCCTCGCCCTACGAGCAGTACTTC. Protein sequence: CASSFGTASPYEQYF.

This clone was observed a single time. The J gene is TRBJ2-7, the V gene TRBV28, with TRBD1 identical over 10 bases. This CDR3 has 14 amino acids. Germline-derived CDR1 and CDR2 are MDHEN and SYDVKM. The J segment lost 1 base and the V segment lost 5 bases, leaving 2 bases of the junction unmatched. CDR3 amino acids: CASSGTGESYEQYF. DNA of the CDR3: TGTGCCAGCAGTGGGACAGGGGAATCCTACGAGCAGTACTTC.

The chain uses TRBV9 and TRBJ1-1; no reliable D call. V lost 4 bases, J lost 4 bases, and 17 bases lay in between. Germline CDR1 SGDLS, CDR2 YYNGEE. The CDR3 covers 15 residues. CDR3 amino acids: CASSSTSHRGTEAFF. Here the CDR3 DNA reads TGTGCCAGCAGCTCAACTAGCCACCGAGGCACTGAAGCTTTCTTT.

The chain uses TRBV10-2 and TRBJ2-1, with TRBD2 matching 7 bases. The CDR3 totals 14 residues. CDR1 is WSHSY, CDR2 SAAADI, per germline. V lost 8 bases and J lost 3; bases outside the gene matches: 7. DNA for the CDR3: TGCGCCAGCGGAAAAGCGGGGATCTACAATGAGCAGTTCTTC. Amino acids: CASGKAGIYNEQFF.

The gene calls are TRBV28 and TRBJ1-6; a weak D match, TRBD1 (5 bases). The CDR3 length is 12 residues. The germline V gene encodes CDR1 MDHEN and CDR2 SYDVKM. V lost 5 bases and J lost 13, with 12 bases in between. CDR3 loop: CASSQGRDPLHF. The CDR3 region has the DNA TGTGCCAGCAGTCAAGGCAGGGATCCCCTCCACTTT. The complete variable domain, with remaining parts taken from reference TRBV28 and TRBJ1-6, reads DVKVTQSSRYLVKRTGEKVFLECVQDMDHENMFWYRQDPGLGLRLIYFSYDVKMKEKGDIPEGYSVSREKKERFSLILESASTNQTSMYLCASSQGRDPLHFGNGTRLTVT.

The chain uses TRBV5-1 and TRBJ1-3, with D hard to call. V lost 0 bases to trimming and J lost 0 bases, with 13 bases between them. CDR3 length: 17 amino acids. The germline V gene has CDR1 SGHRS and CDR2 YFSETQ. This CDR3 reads CASSLERGGSSGNTIYF. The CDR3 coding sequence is TGCGCCAGCAGCTTGGAGCGAGGCGGATCCTCTGGAAACACCATATATTTT. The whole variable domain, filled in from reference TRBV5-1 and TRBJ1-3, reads KAGVTQTPRYLIKTRGQQVTLSCSPISGHRSVSWYQQTPGQGLQFLFEYFSETQRNKGNFPGRFSGRQFSNSRSEMNVSTLELGDSALYLCASSLERGGSSGNTIYFGEGSWLTVV.

CDR3 nucleotides: TGTGCCAGCAGGGGGACTGGGACTAGCGGCGGAGATACGCAGTATTTT. Residues: CASRGTGTSGGDTQYF. The chain recombines TRBV28 with TRBJ2-3, with TRBD2 identical over 11 bases. CDR3 size: 16 residues. From germline, CDR1 is MDHEN and CDR2 SYDVKM. The J segment lost 5 bases and the V segment lost 6 bases, leaving 10 bases of the junction unmatched.

CDR3 loop: CASSEGGVYEQYF. The DNA of the CDR3 is TGCGCCAGCAGTGAAGGGGGGGTCTACGAGCAGTACTTC. This chain joins TRBV10-2 and TRBJ2-7; the D gene is possibly TRBD2 (7 bases). Between the trimmed V and J ends, which lost 3 bases and 3 bases, there was a span of 9 bases. Germline lookup yields CDR1 WSHSY and CDR2 SAAADI. This CDR3 spans 13 amino acids.

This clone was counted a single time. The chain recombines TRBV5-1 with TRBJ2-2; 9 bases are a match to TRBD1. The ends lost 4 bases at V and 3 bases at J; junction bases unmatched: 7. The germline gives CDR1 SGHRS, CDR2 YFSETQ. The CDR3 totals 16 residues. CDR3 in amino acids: CASSGKQGAYTGELFF. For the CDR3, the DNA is TGCGCCAGCAGCGGGAAACAGGGGGCGTACACCGGGGAGCTGTTTTTT. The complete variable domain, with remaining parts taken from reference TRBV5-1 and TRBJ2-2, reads KAGVTQTPRYLIKTRGQQVTLSCSPISGHRSVSWYQQTPGQGLQFLFEYFSETQRNKGNFPGRFSGRQFSNSRSEMNVSTLELGDSALYLCASSGKQGAYTGELFFGEGSRLTVL.

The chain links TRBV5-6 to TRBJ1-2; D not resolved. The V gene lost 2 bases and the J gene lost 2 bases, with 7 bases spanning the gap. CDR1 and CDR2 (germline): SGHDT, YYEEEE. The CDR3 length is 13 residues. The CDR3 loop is CASSLGGNYGYTF. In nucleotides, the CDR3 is TGTGCCAGCAGCTTAGGTGGAAACTATGGCTACACCTTC. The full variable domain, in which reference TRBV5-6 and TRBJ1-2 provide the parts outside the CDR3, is DAGVTQSPTHLIKTRGQQVTLRCSPKSGHDTVSWYQQALGQGPQFIFQYYEEEERQRGNFPDRFSGHQFPNYSSELNVNALLLGDSALYLCASSLGGNYGYTFGSGTRLTVV.

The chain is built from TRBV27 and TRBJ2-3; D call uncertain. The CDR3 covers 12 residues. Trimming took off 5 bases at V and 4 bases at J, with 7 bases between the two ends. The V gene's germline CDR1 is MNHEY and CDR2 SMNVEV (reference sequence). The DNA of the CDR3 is TGTGCCAGCAGTCCCCTCTCAGATACGCAGTATTTT. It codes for CASSPLSDTQYF.

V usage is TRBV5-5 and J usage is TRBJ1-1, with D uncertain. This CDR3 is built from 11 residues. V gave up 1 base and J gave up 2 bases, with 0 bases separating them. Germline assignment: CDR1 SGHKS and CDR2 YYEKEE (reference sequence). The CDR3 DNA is TGTGCCAGCAGCTTGAACACTGAAGCTTTCTTT. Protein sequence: CASSLNTEAFF.

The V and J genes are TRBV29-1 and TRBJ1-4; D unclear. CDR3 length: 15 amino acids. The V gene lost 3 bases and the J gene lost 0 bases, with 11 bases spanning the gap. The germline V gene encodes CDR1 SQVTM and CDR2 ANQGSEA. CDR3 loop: CSVDVGFPTNEKLFF. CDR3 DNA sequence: TGCAGCGTTGATGTAGGGTTCCCAACTAATGAAAAACTGTTTTTT.

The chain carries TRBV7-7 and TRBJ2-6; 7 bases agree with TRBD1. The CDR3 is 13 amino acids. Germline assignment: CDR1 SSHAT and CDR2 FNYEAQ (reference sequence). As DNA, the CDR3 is TGTGCTGTTAGGGGGCCTGGGGCCAACGTCCTGACTTTC. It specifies CAVRGPGANVLTF.

The CDR3 spells CASSGMGGYTF. The CDR3 DNA reads TGTGCCAGCAGTGGGATGGGGGGCTACACCTTC. The rearrangement joins TRBV6-1 to TRBJ1-2; D remains unclear. Trimming left V 4 bases short and J 8 bases short, with 8 bases between. The CDR3 runs to 11 residues. The germline CDR1 and CDR2 sequences are MNHNS and SASEGT.

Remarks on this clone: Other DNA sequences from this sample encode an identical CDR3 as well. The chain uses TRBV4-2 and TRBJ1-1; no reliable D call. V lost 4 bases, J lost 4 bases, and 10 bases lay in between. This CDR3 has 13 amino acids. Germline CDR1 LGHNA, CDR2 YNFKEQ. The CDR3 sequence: CASSRTGSTEAFF. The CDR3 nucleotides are TGTGCCAGCAGCCGGACGGGGTCCACTGAAGCTTTCTTT.

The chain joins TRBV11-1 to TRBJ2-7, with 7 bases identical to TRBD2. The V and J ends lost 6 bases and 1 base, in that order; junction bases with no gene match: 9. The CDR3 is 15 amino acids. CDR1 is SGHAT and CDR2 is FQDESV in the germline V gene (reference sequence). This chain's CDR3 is CASSDGAGPSYEQYF. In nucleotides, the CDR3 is TGTGCCAGCAGTGACGGAGCGGGGCCTTCCTACGAGCAGTACTTC.

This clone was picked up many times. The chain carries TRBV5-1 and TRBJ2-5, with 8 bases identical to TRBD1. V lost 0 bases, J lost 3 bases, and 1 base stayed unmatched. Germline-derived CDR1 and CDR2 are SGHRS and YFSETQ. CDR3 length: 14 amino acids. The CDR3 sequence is CASSLADREETQYF. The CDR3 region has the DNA TGCGCCAGCAGCTTGGCGGACAGGGAAGAGACCCAGTACTTC.

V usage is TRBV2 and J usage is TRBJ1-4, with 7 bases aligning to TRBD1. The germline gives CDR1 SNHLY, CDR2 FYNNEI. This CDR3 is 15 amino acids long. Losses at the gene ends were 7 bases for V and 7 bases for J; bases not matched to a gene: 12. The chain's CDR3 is CASTDLIGQVEKLFF. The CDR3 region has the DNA TGTGCCAGCACCGACCTCATCGGACAGGTTGAAAAACTGTTTTTT.

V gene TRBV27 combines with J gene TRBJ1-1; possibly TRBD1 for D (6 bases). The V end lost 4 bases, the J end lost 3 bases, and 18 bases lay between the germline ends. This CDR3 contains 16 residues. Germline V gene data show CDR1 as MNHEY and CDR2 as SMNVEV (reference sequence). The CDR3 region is CASSSLGGGRDTEAFF. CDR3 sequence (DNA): TGTGCCAGCAGTTCCCTCGGGGGCGGGAGGGACACTGAAGCTTTCTTT.

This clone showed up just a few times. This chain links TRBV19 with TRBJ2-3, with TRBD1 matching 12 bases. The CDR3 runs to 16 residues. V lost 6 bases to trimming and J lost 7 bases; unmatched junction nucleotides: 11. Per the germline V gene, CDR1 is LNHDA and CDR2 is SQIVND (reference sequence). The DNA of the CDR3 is TGTGCCAGTAGCCCACTCGGGACAGGGGGCTTGAATACGCAGTATTTT. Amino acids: CASSPLGTGGLNTQYF.

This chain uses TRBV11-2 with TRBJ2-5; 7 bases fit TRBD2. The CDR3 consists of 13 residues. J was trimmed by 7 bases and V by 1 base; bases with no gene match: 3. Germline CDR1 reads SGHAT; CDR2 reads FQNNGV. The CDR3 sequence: CASSLAREGTQYF. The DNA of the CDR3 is TGTGCCAGCAGCTTAGCCAGGGAGGGGACCCAGTACTTC. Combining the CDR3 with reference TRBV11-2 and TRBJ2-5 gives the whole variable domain EAGVAQSPRYKIIEKRQSVAFWCNPISGHATLYWYQQILGQGPKLLIQFQNNGVVDDSQLPKDRFSAERLKGVDSTLKIQPAKLEDSAVYLCASSLAREGTQYFGPGTRLLVL.

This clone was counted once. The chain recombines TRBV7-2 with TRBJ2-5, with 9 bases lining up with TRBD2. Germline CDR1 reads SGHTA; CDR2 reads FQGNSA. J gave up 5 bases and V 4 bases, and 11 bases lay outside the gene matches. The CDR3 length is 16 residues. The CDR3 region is CASSSGTSTPWETQYF. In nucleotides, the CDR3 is TGTGCCAGCAGCTCCGGGACTAGCACCCCCTGGGAGACCCAGTACTTC.

In nucleotides, the CDR3 is TGTGCCAGCAGCCCAAGACTAGCGCAGGAGACCCAGTACTTC. Its protein is CASSPRLAQETQYF. The chain employs TRBV9 and TRBJ2-5; TRBD2 matches at 8 bases. With V trimmed by 4 bases and J by 5 bases, 7 bases remained unmatched. The CDR3 consists of 14 residues. The germline gives CDR1 SGDLS, CDR2 YYNGEE.

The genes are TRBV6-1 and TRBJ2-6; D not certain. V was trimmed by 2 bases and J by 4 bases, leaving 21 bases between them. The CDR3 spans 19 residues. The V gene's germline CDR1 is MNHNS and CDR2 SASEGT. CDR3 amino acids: CASSEMGWARVTGANVLTF. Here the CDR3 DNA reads TGTGCCAGCAGTGAAATGGGTTGGGCCCGGGTGACGGGGGCCAACGTCCTGACTTTC.

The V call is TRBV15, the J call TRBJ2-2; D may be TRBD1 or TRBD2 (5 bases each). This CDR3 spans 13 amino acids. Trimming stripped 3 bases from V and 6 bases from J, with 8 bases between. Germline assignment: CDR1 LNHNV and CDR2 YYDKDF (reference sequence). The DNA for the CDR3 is TGTGCCACCAGCAGTGGGGGACCCGGGGAGCTGTTTTTT. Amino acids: CATSSGGPGELFF.

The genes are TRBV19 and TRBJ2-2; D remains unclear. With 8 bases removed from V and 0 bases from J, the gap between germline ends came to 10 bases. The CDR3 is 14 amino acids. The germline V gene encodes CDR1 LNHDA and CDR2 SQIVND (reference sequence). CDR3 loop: CASFDGTNTGELFF. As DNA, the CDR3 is TGTGCCAGTTTTGACGGTACGAACACCGGGGAGCTGTTTTTT. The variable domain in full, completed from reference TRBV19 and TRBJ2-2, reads DGGITQSPKYLFRKEGQNVTLSCEQNLNHDAMYWYRQDPGQGLRLIYYSQIVNDFQKGDIAEGYSVSREKKESFPLTVTSAQKNPTAFYLCASFDGTNTGELFFGEGSRLTVL.

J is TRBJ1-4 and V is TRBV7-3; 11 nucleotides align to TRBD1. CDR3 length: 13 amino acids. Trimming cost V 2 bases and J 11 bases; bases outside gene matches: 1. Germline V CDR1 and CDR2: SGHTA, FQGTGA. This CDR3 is CASSLGTGGKLFF. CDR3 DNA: TGTGCCAGCAGCTTAGGGACAGGGGGGAAACTGTTTTTT.

The CDR3 here is CASGLTVGPSTDTQYF. Here the CDR3 DNA reads TGTGCTAGTGGTTTGACAGTGGGGCCATCCACAGATACGCAGTATTTT. The chain has TRBV12-5 and TRBJ2-3, with D perhaps matching TRBD1 (5 bases). Trimming took off 2 bases at V and 2 bases at J, with 14 bases between the two ends. Germline CDR1 reads LGHNT; CDR2 reads FRNRAP. The CDR3 consists of 16 residues.